A single sample gave rise to the 14 T cell receptor beta chains below, sequenced in a study of T cell clonality in common variable immunodeficiency. The repertoire was sequenced with immunoSEQ multiplex PCR; TCRdb's copy has only in-frame clones and lacks some. Singletons are absent from the sample, which has tens of thousands of clones. Sequenced: peripheral blood mononuclear cells. The receptors here all came from a person aged 18-69 years in good health.

As to this clone: Read sequence stops 3 residues before the CDR3 end, and the germline J gene provides the missing end. The chain employs TRBV30 and TRBJ1-2; D unclear. The CDR3 runs to 14 residues. The germline V gene encodes CDR1 GTSNPN and CDR2 SVGIG (reference sequence). The CDR3 bases that were read are TGTGCCTGGAGTGTGGGCGGGAGCATCTACGAC. This sequence encodes CAWSVGGSIYD. The whole CDR3 sequence is CAWSVGGSIYDYTF. Full variable domain (missing parts from reference TRBV30 and TRBJ1-2): SQTIHQWPATLVQPVGSPLSLECTVEGTSNPNLYWYRQAAGRGLQLLFYSVGIGQISSEVPQNLSASRPQDRQFILSSKKLLLSDSGFYLCAWSVGGSIYDYTFGSGTRLTVV.

The table lists this clone with many counts. The read finishes 3 residues shy of the CDR3 end, and the germline J gene is used to complete it. V and J are TRBV6-4 and TRBJ2-3; TRBD1 matches at 9 bases. Germline CDR1 reads MRHNA; CDR2 reads SNTAGT. After removal of 4 bases from V and 2 bases from J, the junction contained 4 bases not matched to a gene. This CDR3 spans 15 amino acids. CDR3 residues: CASSVGTGSTDTQYF. The DNA read from the CDR3 is TGTGCCAGCAGTGTTGGGACAGGGTCCACAGATACG.

This clone was observed at least ten times. The read falls 3 residues short of the CDR3 end, and the missing part is taken from the germline J gene. The chain combines TRBV12-3 or TRBV12-4 with TRBJ1-4, with 8 bases aligning to TRBD1. V lost 10 bases to trimming and J lost 3 bases; unmatched junction nucleotides: 4. The CDR3 extends over 13 amino acids. CDR3 DNA (partial): TGTGCCATCCAGGGGGCGTCTAATGAAAAA. It encodes CAIQGASNEK. The full CDR3 reads CAIQGASNEKLFF.

This clone was observed at least ten times. The CDR3 goes on 3 residues after the read ends, and that part is filled in from the germline J gene. The chain is built from TRBV4-1 and TRBJ1-2; D possibly corresponds to TRBD1 (6 bases). This CDR3 has 14 residues. CDR1 is MGHRA, CDR2 YSYEKL, per germline. V lost 0 bases, J lost 4 bases, and 9 bases lay in between. CDR3: CASSQDLGAYGYTF. CDR3 DNA, as far as it was read: TGCGCCAGCAGCCAAGATTTGGGGGCCTATGGC.

This clone was seen repeatedly, ten times or more. The CDR3 bases that were read are TGTGCCAGCAGTGGGGGACACCTTAGCAATCAGCCC. Translation gives CASSGGHLSNQP. From start to end, the CDR3 is CASSGGHLSNQPQHF. The gene calls are TRBV6-1 and TRBJ1-5; tentatively, D is TRBD1 (6 bases). The DNA ends 3 residues before the CDR3 does, and the rest of the CDR3 is filled in from the germline J gene. The germline V and J ends were trimmed by 4 bases and 0 bases, with 10 bases remaining between them. Per germline, CDR1 MNHNS and CDR2 SASEGT. This CDR3 is 15 amino acids long.

A few counts support this clone. The read comes to an end 3 residues before the CDR3 does, leaving the germline J gene to fill in the end. V gene TRBV7-2 combines with J gene TRBJ2-3, with unresolved D. The germline gives CDR1 SGHTA, CDR2 FQGNSA. The CDR3 contains 14 residues. Incomplete CDR3 DNA: TGTGCCAGCAGCCCCCGCCAGGCCGTGGAGACG. This codes for CASSPRQAVET. The whole CDR3 region reads CASSPRQAVETQYF.

This clone came up a few times. With the read ending 3 residues before the CDR3 end, the germline J gene is used to fill in that end. This chain connects TRBV2 to TRBJ2-3; D gene unclear. This CDR3 spans 13 amino acids. Germline lookup yields CDR1 SNHLY and CDR2 FYNNEI. CDR3 sequence reads: CASMRPVGETQYF. Incomplete CDR3 DNA: TGTGCCAGCATGCGGCCCGTTGGAGAGACG.

This clone turned up a few times. From the germline J gene comes the end of the CDR3, since the read stops 3 residues before it. V and J are TRBV2 and TRBJ2-2; 8 bases fit TRBD1. Per the germline V gene, CDR1 is SNHLY and CDR2 is FYNNEI. CDR3 length equals 13 residues. CDR3 amino acids: CASNGQGAAPLFF. The sequenced CDR3 bases are TGTGCCAGCAATGGGCAGGGGGCGGCACCG.

This clone appeared many times. With the read ending 3 residues before the CDR3 end, the germline J gene is used to fill in that end. V is TRBV20-1 and J is TRBJ1-1, with 7 bases fitting TRBD1. Trimming at V came to 4 bases and at J to 1 base, leaving 6 bases not matched to a gene. Germline values: CDR1 DFQATT, CDR2 SNEGSKA (reference sequence). The CDR3 covers 14 residues. CDR3 DNA, as far as it was read: TGCAGTGCTAAAAGACAGGGAAAGAACACTGAA. Protein product: CSAKRQGKNTE. The complete CDR3 sequence is CSAKRQGKNTEAFF.

In this sample, this clone turned up many times. The observed sequence ends 3 residues before the CDR3 terminus, with the missing tail filled in from the germline J gene. The rearrangement uses TRBV4-1 and TRBJ1-2; possible D gene TRBD1, 6 bases. V was cut by 0 bases and J by 5 bases, with 19 bases left in between. CDR1 and CDR2 (germline): MGHRA, YSYEKL. CDR3 length equals 17 residues. CDR3 amino acids: CASSQDRWQGPEYGYTF. CDR3 DNA, as far as it was read: TGCGCCAGCAGCCAAGATCGGTGGCAGGGGCCTGAATATGGC.

This clone came up many times. Partial CDR3 DNA: TGTGCCAGCAGGCTTCCCCTAGCGGGAGAGTCCGGGGAG. Amino acids: CASRLPLAGESGE. The complete CDR3 sequence is CASRLPLAGESGELFF. The chain employs TRBV2 and TRBJ2-2; TRBD2 matches 10 bases. The CDR3 goes on 3 residues after the read ends, and that part is filled in from the germline J gene. The CDR3 is made up of 16 amino acids. Per germline, CDR1 SNHLY and CDR2 FYNNEI. With 6 bases clipped from V and 6 bases from J, the junction kept 10 bases outside the gene matches. The full variable domain, with the rest looked up from reference TRBV2 and TRBJ2-2, is EPEVTQTPSHQVTQMGQEVILRCVPISNHLYFYWYRQILGQKVEFLVSFYNNEISEKSEIFDDQFSVERPDGSNFTLKIRSTKLEDSAMYFCASRLPLAGESGELFFGEGSRLTVL.

This clone occurred many times. Read sequence stops 3 residues before the CDR3 end, and the germline J gene provides the missing end. V gene TRBV5-6 combines with J gene TRBJ1-2, with D uncertain. The germline V gene encodes CDR1 SGHDT and CDR2 YYEEEE. This CDR3 is built from 14 residues. The sequenced CDR3 bases are TGTGCCAGCAGCCCGACTATCCCTTCGAATACC. Translated, it gives CASSPTIPSNT. The full-length CDR3 reads as CASSPTIPSNTYTF.

This clone was counted many times. The read terminates 3 residues ahead of where the CDR3 ends, so the germline J gene completes it. The V gene is TRBV20-1, the J gene TRBJ1-1; TRBD1 matches 7 bases. This CDR3 has 14 amino acids. The germline V gene has CDR1 DFQATT and CDR2 SNEGSKA (reference sequence). V shed 2 bases, J shed 2 bases, and the junction held 5 bases outside the gene matches. The part of the CDR3 DNA that was read is TGCAGTGCTAGACATGACAGGGCCAACACTGAA. Translation: CSARHDRANTE. The whole CDR3 reads CSARHDRANTEAFF.

This clone turned up a few times. Read data end 3 residues before the CDR3 end; the end is taken from the germline J gene. J is TRBJ1-5 and V is TRBV30, with TRBD1 as a possible D gene (5 bases). CDR1 and CDR2 (germline): GTSNPN, SVGIG (reference sequence). Trimming took 2 bases from V and 8 from J, leaving 13 bases between them. The CDR3 loop spans 13 amino acids. CDR3 amino acids: CAWSSYSGEPQHF. CDR3 DNA (partial): TGTGCCTGGAGTAGCTATTCGGGGGAGCCC. Full variable domain (outside the CDR3, taken from reference TRBV30 and TRBJ1-5): SQTIHQWPATLVQPVGSPLSLECTVEGTSNPNLYWYRQAAGRGLQLLFYSVGIGQISSEVPQNLSASRPQDRQFILSSKKLLLSDSGFYLCAWSSYSGEPQHFGDGTRLSIL.